This T cell receptor (beta chain) is from a study of blood T cell repertoires in COVID-19. Germline lookup yields CDR1 GTSNPN and CDR2 SVGIG (reference sequence). Trimming cost V 8 bases and J 3 bases; bases outside gene matches: 9. This CDR3 comprises 15 residues. Generated by immunoSEQ multiplex PCR, the TCRdb table keeps only in-frame clones and is missing some. Of over 85,000 clones listed, about 91% are singletons. The chain has TRBV30 and TRBJ2-2; 10 positions match TRBD2. The source is a young man with acute or convalescent COVID-19. The specimen was peripheral blood. The CDR3 here is CARQGLAGDTGELFF. CDR3 coding DNA: TGTGCCCGTCAGGGCCTAGCGGGGGACACCGGGGAGCTGTTTTTT. The full variable domain, its missing parts supplied by reference TRBV30 and TRBJ2-2, is SQTIHQWPATLVQPVGSPLSLECTVEGTSNPNLYWYRQAAGRGLQLLFYSVGIGQISSEVPQNLSASRPQDRQFILSSKKLLLSDSGFYLCARQGLAGDTGELFFGEGSRLTVL.